This is a list of T cell receptor beta chains from one sample in a study of human T cells and chemical hapten exposure. TCRdb re-analysed the RACE reads in MiXCR, keeping a single row per CDR3 protein. The repertoire has about 80,000 distinct CDR3 sequences, about 14% of them found once; the top ten carry 4.6%. The sample was whole blood, taken in connection with sensitization to the hapten diphenylcyclopropenone (DPC). The receptor source for this set is a woman between 45 and 60 years old with alopecia areata. Some clones in this sample may be carry-over from other donors' samples. Both conserved end residues are part of each CDR3. The order of the fields is clone size, D gene, V gene, J gene, CDR3 DNA, CDR3 protein. The D gene is left open where the match is weak. Expanded clones get a size class; other rows say once, few or many, or leave the size out.

few,.,TRBV11-3,TRBJ2-3,TGTGCCAGCAGCTTAGGGAGGACAGATACGCAGTATTTT,CASSLGRTDTQYF
.,TRBD2,TRBV23-1,TRBJ2-7,TGCGCCAGCAGTCAAGGACTAGCGGGATACGAGCAGTACTTC,CASSQGLAGYEQYF
few,TRBD2,TRBV28,TRBJ2-1,TGTGCCAGCACCAAGACTAGCGGGGCCTACAATGAGCAGTTCTTC,CASTKTSGAYNEQFF
.,.,TRBV20-1,TRBJ2-3,TGCAGTGCTAAGGGGTGGGAGTCGCAGTATTTT,CSAKGWESQYF
few,.,TRBV30,TRBJ1-1,TGTGCCTGGAGTGTACACGGGGGGACTGAAGCTTTCTTT,CAWSVHGGTEAFF
few,.,TRBV6-6,TRBJ1-6,TGTGCCAGCAGTTACTCCGGGGGGATCCAGTCACCCCTCCACTTT,CASSYSGGIQSPLHF
many,.,TRBV20-1,TRBJ2-7,TGCAGTGCTAGAGATCAATCCAGGTTTGGCGAGCAGTACTTC,CSARDQSRFGEQYF
.,TRBD1,TRBV12-3/TRBV12-4,TRBJ1-1,TGTGCCAGCAGATTACAGGGGCTGAACACTGAAGCTTTCTTT,CASRLQGLNTEAFF
few,TRBD1,TRBV6-4,TRBJ1-1,TGTGCCAGCAGGGAAGGGACAGAGAACACTGAAGCTTTCTTT,CASREGTENTEAFF
few,TRBD2,TRBV12-3/TRBV12-4,TRBJ2-2,TGTGCCAGCAGTTTCTTAGCGGGAGGTAGCACCGGGGAGCTGTTTTTT,CASSFLAGGSTGELFF
.,TRBD1,TRBV18,TRBJ2-7,TGTGCCAGCTCACCATTGGGACAGGGACGCGAGCAGTACTTC,CASSPLGQGREQYF
.,.,TRBV29-1,TRBJ2-1,TGCAGCGCTGGGGGTCTAGTCAATGAGCAGTTCTTC,CSAGGLVNEQFF
.,TRBD1,TRBV6-5,TRBJ2-1,TGTGCCAGCAGTGGACAGGGAAGGAGGAATGAGCAGTTCTTC,CASSGQGRRNEQFF
.,TRBD1,TRBV20-1,TRBJ1-1,TGCAGTGCCCACAACGGAGGGGGCGCAGACACTGAAGCTTTCTTT,CSAHNGGGADTEAFF
.,.,TRBV7-9,TRBJ1-1,TGTGCCAGCAGCTCCCGGGACACCAAATTGAACACTGAAGCTTTCTTT,CASSSRDTKLNTEAFF
few,TRBD2,TRBV7-2,TRBJ2-4,TGTGCCAGCAGCTCGCAGCGGGAGGTCGGAAACATTCAGTACTTC,CASSSQREVGNIQYF
few,.,TRBV30,TRBJ2-3,TGTGCCTGGAGTGTACAAGGAGATACGCAGTATTTT,CAWSVQGDTQYF
many,.,TRBV5-6,TRBJ1-2,TGTGCCAGCAGCTTGGCTCCAAAGTCCTATGGCTACACCTTC,CASSLAPKSYGYTF
.,.,TRBV20-1,TRBJ2-1,TGCAGTGCTAGGGTTCCTGGCCAGGGCTATGAGCAGTTCTTC,CSARVPGQGYEQFF
few,.,TRBV7-9,TRBJ1-1,TGTGCCAGCAGCTCGCGGGTGGGAGGCACTGAAGCTTTCTTT,CASSSRVGGTEAFF
.,.,TRBV29-1,TRBJ1-1,TGCAGCGCACGAAGGGGAGGGGGGCCTAACACTGAAGCTTTCTTT,CSARRGGGPNTEAFF
few,.,TRBV7-9,TRBJ2-7,TGTGCCAGCAGCTTTGTGGAGGGCAGGAAGCCCTACGAGCAGTACTTC,CASSFVEGRKPYEQYF
.,TRBD2,TRBV2,TRBJ2-7,TGTGCCAGCAGGGAGGGACTAGCGGGGCGAACCTACGAGCAGTACTTC,CASREGLAGRTYEQYF
.,TRBD1,TRBV6-5,TRBJ1-2,TGTGCCAGCAGTCCCGGGACAGACTATGGCTACACCTTC,CASSPGTDYGYTF
.,TRBD1,TRBV7-9,TRBJ2-3,TGTGCCAGCAGCCGACAGGGTACAGATACGCCGTATTTT,CASSRQGTDTPYF
.,TRBD1,TRBV9,TRBJ1-4,TGTGCCAGCAGCGCGACCGGGACAGTCAATGAAAAACTGTTTTTT,CASSATGTVNEKLFF
many,.,TRBV19,TRBJ1-1,TGTGCCAGTAGTCCCCAGGGGCACACTGAAGCTTTCTTT,CASSPQGHTEAFF
.,.,TRBV10-1,TRBJ2-2,TGCGCCAGCAGTGGGCGACGCACCGGGGAGCTGTTTTTT,CASSGRRTGELFF
.,TRBD1,TRBV10-3,TRBJ1-1,TGTGCCATCAGTGTGGCCCCAACAGGGGACACTGAAGCTTTCTTT,CAISVAPTGDTEAFF
few,.,TRBV6-1,TRBJ2-1,TGTGCCAGCAGTGAAGGAGGTAGGGGGATTAGGAGCAATGAGCAGTTCTTC,CASSEGGRGIRSNEQFF
many,.,TRBV20-1,TRBJ2-5,TGCAGTGCTCGACCCGCGGGACAGACCCAAGAGACCCAGTACTTC,CSARPAGQTQETQYF
few,TRBD1,TRBV6-6,TRBJ1-4,TGTGCCAGCATCGGACAGGGAAAAGGGCTAAATGAAAAACTGTTTTTT,CASIGQGKGLNEKLFF
.,TRBD1,TRBV12-3/TRBV12-4,TRBJ1-5,TGTGCCAGCAGCTCTACAGGGGGCGATCAGCCCCAGCATTTT,CASSSTGGDQPQHF
.,TRBD1,TRBV7-9,TRBJ1-1,TGTGCCAGCGGCTACATAGGACAGGGGGGAACTGAAGCTTTCTTT,CASGYIGQGGTEAFF
many,TRBD1,TRBV29-1,TRBJ1-1,TGCAGCGTTGAGTCCCAGGGGGCTGAAGCTTTCTTT,CSVESQGAEAFF
few,.,TRBV7-2,TRBJ1-4,TGTGCCAGCAGCACCTCAACAGGTTCAACTAATGAAAAACTGTTTTTT,CASSTSTGSTNEKLFF
.,.,TRBV7-9,TRBJ2-1,TGTGCCAGCAGCTTCAGTCAATGGTACAATGAGCAGTTCTTC,CASSFSQWYNEQFF
many,.,TRBV7-2,TRBJ2-3,TGTGCCAGCATCCCCCAAGGGGGGAGCACAGATACGCAGTATTTT,CASIPQGGSTDTQYF
medium-sized,.,TRBV6-6,TRBJ2-5,TGTGCCAGCAGCCTCCAAGAGACCCAGTACTTC,CASSLQETQYF
.,TRBD2,TRBV7-2,TRBJ2-3,TGTGCCAGCAGTCCCCCTAGCGGGAGTGTGGATACGCAGTATTTT,CASSPPSGSVDTQYF
few,.,TRBV20-1,TRBJ1-4,TGCAGTGCCCAGGGAACGGGTGAAAAACTGTTTTTT,CSAQGTGEKLFF
many,.,TRBV29-1,TRBJ2-5,TGCAGCGTTGGACCCCAGGTGGGCTTAGAGACCCAGTACTTC,CSVGPQVGLETQYF
.,TRBD2,TRBV12-3/TRBV12-4,TRBJ2-1,TGTGCCAGCAGTTTCCCGGGACTAGCGGAATACAATGAGCAGTTCTTC,CASSFPGLAEYNEQFF
few,.,TRBV12-3/TRBV12-4,TRBJ2-2,TGTGCCAGCAGTTTTTCCACGATTACCGGGGAGCTGTTTTTT,CASSFSTITGELFF
.,TRBD1,TRBV28,TRBJ2-3,TGTGCCAGCAGTGACCGGACAGGACATACGCAGTATTTT,CASSDRTGHTQYF
.,TRBD1,TRBV7-9,TRBJ2-1,TGTGCCAGCAGAACACAGGGGTACAATGAGCAGTTCTTC,CASRTQGYNEQFF
.,.,TRBV6-2/TRBV6-3,TRBJ1-5,TGTGCCAGCAGTTACTTGGGACATAGCAATCAGCCCCAGCATTTT,CASSYLGHSNQPQHF
.,.,TRBV10-2,TRBJ2-5,TGCGCCAGCAGTGACTACGCGGCCCAAGAGACCCAGTACTTC,CASSDYAAQETQYF